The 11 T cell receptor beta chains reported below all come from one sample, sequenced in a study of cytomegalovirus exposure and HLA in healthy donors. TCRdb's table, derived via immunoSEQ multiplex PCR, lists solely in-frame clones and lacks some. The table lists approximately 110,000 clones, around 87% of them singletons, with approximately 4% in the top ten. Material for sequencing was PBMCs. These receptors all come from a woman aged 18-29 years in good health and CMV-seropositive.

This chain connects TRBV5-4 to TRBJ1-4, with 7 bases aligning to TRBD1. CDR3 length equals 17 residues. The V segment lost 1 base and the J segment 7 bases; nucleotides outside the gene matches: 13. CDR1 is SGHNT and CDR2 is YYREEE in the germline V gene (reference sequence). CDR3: CASSLQPGQDGSEKLFF. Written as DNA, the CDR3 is TGTGCCAGCAGCTTGCAGCCCGGACAGGATGGGAGTGAAAAACTGTTTTTT.

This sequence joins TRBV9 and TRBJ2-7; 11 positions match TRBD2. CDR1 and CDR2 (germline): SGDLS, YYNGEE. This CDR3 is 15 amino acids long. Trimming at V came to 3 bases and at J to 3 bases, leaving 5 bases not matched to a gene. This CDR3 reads CASSASGLAVYEQYF. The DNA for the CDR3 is TGTGCCAGCAGCGCCTCGGGACTAGCGGTCTACGAGCAGTACTTC.

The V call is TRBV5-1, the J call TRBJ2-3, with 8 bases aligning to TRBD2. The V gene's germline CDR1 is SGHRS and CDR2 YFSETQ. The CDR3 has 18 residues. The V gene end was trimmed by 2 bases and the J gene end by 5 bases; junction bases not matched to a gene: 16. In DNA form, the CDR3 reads TGCGCCAGCAGCTTTAGAGTGTTGGGCGGGGGGACAAAAGATACGCAGTATTTT. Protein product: CASSFRVLGGGTKDTQYF.

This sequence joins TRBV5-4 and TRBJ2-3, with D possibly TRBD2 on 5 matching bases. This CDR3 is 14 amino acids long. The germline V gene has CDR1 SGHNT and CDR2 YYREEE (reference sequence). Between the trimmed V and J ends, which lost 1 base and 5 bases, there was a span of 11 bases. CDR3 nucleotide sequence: TGTGCCAGCAGCTTGCGGGGTTTGTTAGATACGCAGTATTTT. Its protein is CASSLRGLLDTQYF.

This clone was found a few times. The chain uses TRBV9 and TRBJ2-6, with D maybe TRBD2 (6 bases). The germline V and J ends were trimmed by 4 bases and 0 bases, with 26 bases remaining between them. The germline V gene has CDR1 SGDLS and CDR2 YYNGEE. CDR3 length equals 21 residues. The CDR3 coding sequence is TGTGCCAGCAGCCCGCGAGGGCCCTCCGGGACTGCCTTCTCTGGGGCCAACGTCCTGACTTTC. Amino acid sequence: CASSPRGPSGTAFSGANVLTF.

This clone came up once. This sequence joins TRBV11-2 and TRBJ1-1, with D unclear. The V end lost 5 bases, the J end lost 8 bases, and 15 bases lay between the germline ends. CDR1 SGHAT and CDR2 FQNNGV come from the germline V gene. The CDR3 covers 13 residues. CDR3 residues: CASSTTVVREAFF. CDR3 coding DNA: TGTGCCAGCAGCACCACGGTCGTGAGAGAAGCTTTCTTT.

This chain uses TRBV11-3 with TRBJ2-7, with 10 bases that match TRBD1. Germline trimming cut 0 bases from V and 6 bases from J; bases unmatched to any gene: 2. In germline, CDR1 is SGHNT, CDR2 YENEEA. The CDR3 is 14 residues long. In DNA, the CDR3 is TGTGCCAGCAGCTTAGAGGACAGGGGGAGCGAGCAGTACTTC. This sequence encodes CASSLEDRGSEQYF.

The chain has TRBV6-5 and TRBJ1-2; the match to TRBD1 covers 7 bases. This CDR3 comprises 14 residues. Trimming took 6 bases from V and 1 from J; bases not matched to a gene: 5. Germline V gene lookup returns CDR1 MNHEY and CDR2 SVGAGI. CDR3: CASSPGQINYGYTF. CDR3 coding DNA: TGTGCCAGCAGCCCGGGACAGATTAACTATGGCTACACCTTC.

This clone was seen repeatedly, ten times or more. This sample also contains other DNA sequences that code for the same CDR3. CDR3 residues: CASSLGQNYGYTF. The CDR3 DNA is TGTGCCAGCAGTTTGGGACAAAACTATGGCTACACCTTC. The chain uses TRBV27 and TRBJ1-2, with D maybe TRBD1 (6 bases). V lost 3 bases and J 2 bases, leaving 7 bases between the germline ends. Per the germline V gene, CDR1 is MNHEY and CDR2 is SMNVEV (reference sequence). The CDR3 runs 13 residues.

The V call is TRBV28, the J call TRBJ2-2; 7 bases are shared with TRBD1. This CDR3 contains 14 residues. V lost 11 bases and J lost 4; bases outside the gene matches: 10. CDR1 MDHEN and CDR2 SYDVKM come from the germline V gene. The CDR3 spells CAGQTGPSTGELFF. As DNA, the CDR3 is TGTGCCGGCCAGACAGGGCCCAGCACCGGGGAGCTGTTTTTT.

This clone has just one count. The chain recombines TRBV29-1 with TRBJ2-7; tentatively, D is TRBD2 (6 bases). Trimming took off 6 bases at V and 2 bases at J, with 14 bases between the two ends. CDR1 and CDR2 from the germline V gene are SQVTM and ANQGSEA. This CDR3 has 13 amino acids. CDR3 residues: CSVVPGATYEQYF. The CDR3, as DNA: TGCAGCGTGGTACCGGGAGCAACCTACGAGCAGTACTTC.